The 14 T cell receptor beta chains reported below all come from one sample, sequenced in a study of T cells in Graves' hyperthyroidism and ophthalmopathy. There were TCR beta CDR3 regions amplified from RNA transcripts. TCR CDR3 regions were first amplified by RT-PCR with HTBI primers. TCRdb reanalysed the multiplex PCR reads using MiXCR and keeps one entry per CDR3 protein. The repertoire has some 300,000 distinct CDR3 sequences, roughly 20% of them found once; the top ten carry about 40%. Sequencing was carried out using blood. The receptors were gathered from a man over 45 with Graves' ophthalmopathy.

This clonotype has more than one count but fewer than ten. This chain links TRBV6-1 with TRBJ2-3; TRBD2 agrees at 8 bases. The length of the CDR3 is 16 residues. Germline lookup yields CDR1 MNHNS and CDR2 SASEGT. Trimming took 5 bases from V and 1 from J; bases not matched to a gene: 8. CDR3 region: CASSYGGAVGTDTQYF. In DNA, the CDR3 is TGTGCCAGCAGTTACGGGGGGGCGGTAGGCACAGATACGCAGTATTTT.

The genes are TRBV7-9 and TRBJ2-5; D is possibly TRBD2 (6 bases). In germline, CDR1 is SEHNR, CDR2 FQNEAQ (reference sequence). Between the trimmed V and J ends, which lost 7 bases and 4 bases, there was a span of 16 bases. The CDR3 totals 14 residues. CDR3 nucleotides: TGTGCCAGCACCCCCCCCGGGAGCGGAGAGACCCAGTACTTC. It encodes CASTPPGSGETQYF.

Concerning this clonotype: Given a much more abundant clone one base away, this may be a read error. The V call is TRBV28, the J call TRBJ2-7; D is ambiguous. The CDR3 has 10 residues. Per germline, CDR1 MDHEN and CDR2 SYDVKM. CDR3 in amino acids: CASGLYEQHF. The CDR3 region has the DNA TGTGCCAGCGGCCTCTACGAGCAGCACTTC.

This sequence joins TRBV5-6 and TRBJ2-7; TRBD2 matches at 8 bases. CDR3 length equals 15 residues. Trimming took 1 base from V and 3 from J; bases not matched to a gene: 6. CDR1 SGHDT and CDR2 YYEEEE come from the germline V gene. The CDR3 reads CASSLRIAGFYEQYF. The CDR3 nucleotides are TGTGCCAGCAGCTTGCGAATAGCGGGGTTCTACGAGCAGTACTTC.

Ten or more counts support this clonotype. The gene calls are TRBV12-3 or TRBV12-4 and TRBJ1-2, with D tentatively TRBD1 (5 bases). V shed 3 bases and J shed 7 bases, with 21 bases lying between them. The CDR3 spans 16 residues. The CDR3 DNA reads TGTGCCAGCAGTTTGGGGCAGGCCTCACTTGGTGGTGGCTACACCTTC. It encodes CASSLGQASLGGGYTF.

The chain carries TRBV11-2 and TRBJ2-7; 8 nucleotides match TRBD1. This CDR3 comprises 17 residues. The germline CDR1 and CDR2 sequences are SGHAT and FQNNGV. V shed 1 base, J shed 1 base, and the junction held 9 bases outside the gene matches. The CDR3 protein is CASSLVISGQGSYEQYF. Here the CDR3 DNA reads TGTGCCAGCAGCTTAGTTATTTCTGGACAGGGTTCCTACGAGCAGTACTTC.

The table lists this clonotype with a few counts. The chain links TRBV20-1 to TRBJ2-5; D may be TRBD1 (6 bases). V lost 2 bases, J lost 3 bases, and 13 bases lay in between. Germline V gene sequence: CDR1 DFQATT, CDR2 SNEGSKA (reference sequence). This CDR3 is 14 amino acids long. The CDR3 region has the DNA TGCAGTGCTAGACAGGGGAGACGAGAAGAGACCCAGTACTTC. Its protein is CSARQGRREETQYF.

V usage is TRBV20-1 and J usage is TRBJ2-5, with TRBD1 as a possible D gene (5 bases). The CDR3 spans 12 residues. Trimming left V 4 bases short and J 2 bases short, with 8 bases between. Germline V gene lookup returns CDR1 DFQATT and CDR2 SNEGSKA (reference sequence). The DNA of the CDR3 is TGCAGTGCTATCCGACAGCAAGAGACCCAGTACTTC. This gives the protein CSAIRQQETQYF.

This clonotype was observed at least ten times. The chain carries TRBV11-3 and TRBJ2-5; 12 bases map to TRBD1. Germline V lookup: CDR1 SGHNT, CDR2 YENEEA. The CDR3 loop spans 15 amino acids. With 0 bases clipped from V and 6 bases from J, the junction kept 2 bases outside the gene matches. CDR3: CASSLDGTGGKTQYF. Here the CDR3 DNA reads TGTGCCAGCAGCTTAGATGGGACAGGGGGCAAGACCCAGTACTTC.

For this clonotype: A much larger clone differs by one base, so this may be a read error. The chain carries TRBV30 and TRBJ2-7; the D call may be TRBD1 or TRBD2 (5 bases each). The germline gives CDR1 GTSNPN, CDR2 SVGIG (reference sequence). This CDR3 has 12 amino acids. This CDR3 reads CAGTGTSYEQHF. The CDR3 region has the DNA TGTGCCGGGACGGGGACCTCCTACGAGCAGCACTTC.

This clonotype was picked up many times. The V gene is TRBV29-1, the J gene TRBJ1-1; D gene ambiguous. The CDR3 has 12 amino acids. Germline V lookup: CDR1 SQVTM, CDR2 ANQGSEA. Trimming took off 6 bases at V and 1 base at J, with 9 bases between the two ends. The DNA for the CDR3 is TGCAGCGTCGCTGATTCGAACACTGAAGCTTTCTTT. This sequence encodes CSVADSNTEAFF. Together with reference TRBV29-1 and TRBJ1-1, the CDR3 gives the full variable domain: SAVISQKPSRDICQRGTSLTIQCQVDSQVTMMFWYRQQPGQSLTLIATANQGSEATYESGFVIDKFPISRPNLTFSTLTVSNMSPEDSSIYLCSVADSNTEAFFGQGTRLTVV.

This clonotype was recorded at least ten times. This chain uses TRBV19 with TRBJ1-1, with no clear D. This CDR3 is built from 17 residues. Trimming took 2 bases from V and 0 from J, leaving 16 bases between them. Germline V gene sequence: CDR1 LNHDA, CDR2 SQIVND (reference sequence). The CDR3 bases are TGTGCCAGTAGTATATTGGGAATTAACAGCTTGAACACTGAAGCTTTCTTT. It translates to CASSILGINSLNTEAFF.

The table lists this clonotype with many counts. The rearrangement joins TRBV28 to TRBJ1-2; tentatively, D is TRBD1 (5 bases). V was clipped by 5 bases and J by 5 bases, with 21 bases between them. Germline values: CDR1 MDHEN, CDR2 SYDVKM. The CDR3 length is 16 residues. The CDR3 is CASSLPGTLIGYGYTF. The CDR3 bases are TGTGCCAGCAGTCTACCGGGGACTCTAATAGGGTATGGCTACACCTTC.

In this sample, this clonotype turned up a few times. V usage is TRBV18 and J usage is TRBJ1-6, with 7 bases lining up with TRBD1. Per the germline V gene, CDR1 is KGHSH and CDR2 is LQKENI. The trim removed 3 bases at V and 10 bases at J, leaving 9 bases unmatched. This CDR3 has 15 amino acids. The CDR3 coding sequence is TGTGCCAGCTCACCCGACAGGGCTGTAGGGTCACCCCTCCACTTT. Amino acid sequence: CASSPDRAVGSPLHF.